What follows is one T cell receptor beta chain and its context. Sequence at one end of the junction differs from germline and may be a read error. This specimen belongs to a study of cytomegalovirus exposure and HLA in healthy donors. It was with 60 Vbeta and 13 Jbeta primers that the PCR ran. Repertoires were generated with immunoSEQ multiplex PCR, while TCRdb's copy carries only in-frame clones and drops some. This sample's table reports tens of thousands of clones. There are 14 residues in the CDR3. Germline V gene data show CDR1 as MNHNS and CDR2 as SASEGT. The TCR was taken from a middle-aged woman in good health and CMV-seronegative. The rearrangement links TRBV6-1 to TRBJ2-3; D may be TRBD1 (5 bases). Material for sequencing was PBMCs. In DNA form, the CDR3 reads TGTGCCAGCAGTGAGACAGACCACACAGATAAGCAGTATTTT. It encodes CASSETDHTDKQYF.